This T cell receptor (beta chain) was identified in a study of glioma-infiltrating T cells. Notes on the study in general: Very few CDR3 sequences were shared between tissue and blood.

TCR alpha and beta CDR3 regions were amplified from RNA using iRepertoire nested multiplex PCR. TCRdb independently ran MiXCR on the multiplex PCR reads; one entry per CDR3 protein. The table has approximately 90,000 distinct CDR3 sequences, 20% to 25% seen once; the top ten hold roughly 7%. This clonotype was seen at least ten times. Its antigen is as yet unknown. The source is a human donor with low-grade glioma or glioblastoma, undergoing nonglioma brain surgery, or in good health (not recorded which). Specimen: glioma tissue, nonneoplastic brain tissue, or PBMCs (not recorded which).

The CDR3 coding sequence is TGTGCCAGCAGCCTAACTAGGAGCGACGAGCAGTACTTC. Residues: CASSLTRSDEQYF. The chain is built from TRBV7-2 and TRBJ2-7, with D maybe TRBD2 (5 bases). CDR1 is SGHTA, CDR2 FQGNSA, per germline. Trimming removed 5 bases at V and 5 bases at J, with 13 bases between. The CDR3 consists of 13 residues.